These T cell receptor beta chains were read from a single sample in a study of blood T cell repertoires in COVID-19. Assay used: immunoSEQ multiplex PCR; TCRdb lists only in-frame clones, some missing. The data hold 130,000 or so clones, with 80% to 85% observed a single time. The material sequenced was PBMCs or T cells enriched from blood (not recorded which). These receptors came from a woman in her 30s who had recovered from COVID-19. Each CDR3 is given with its conserved first and last residue. D genes are given only for firm matches. Rows may omit the clone size; those that give it use once, few, many or a size class.

CDR3 length | J gene | D gene | V gene | clone size | CDR3 DNA | CDR3 protein
14 | TRBJ1-1 | - | TRBV5-1 | - | TGCGCCAGCAGCCCACTGAGACTTAACACTGAAGCTTTCTTT | CASSPLRLNTEAFF
16 | TRBJ2-2 | TRBD2 | TRBV5-1 | - | TGCGCCACCAGTTTCGGCGGGAGGGCTCACACCGGGGAGCTGTTTTTT | CATSFGGRAHTGELFF
13 | TRBJ2-1 | TRBD1 | TRBV30 | - | TGTGCCTGCCGGGACAGGGGGAACAATGAGCAGTTCTTC | CACRDRGNNEQFF
12 | TRBJ1-2 | - | TRBV3-1/TRBV3-2 | - | TGTGCCAGCAGCCACACTAACTATGGCTACACCTTC | CASSHTNYGYTF
14 | TRBJ2-7 | - | TRBV6-1 | - | TGTGCCAGCAGTGAATCACCTGTCTACGGCGAGCAGTACTTC | CASSESPVYGEQYF
14 | TRBJ2-7 | TRBD2 | TRBV7-8 | few | TGTGCCAGCAGACAAAATAGCGGGACCTACGAGCAGTACTTC | CASRQNSGTYEQYF
15 | TRBJ1-1 | - | TRBV2 | - | TGTGCCAGCAGTGAAAGCGGGCATCAGAACACTGAAGCTTTCTTT | CASSESGHQNTEAFF
15 | TRBJ1-4 | TRBD1 | TRBV20-1 | - | TGCAGTGCTAGTACCGGGACAGGGGGCGGAGAAAAACTGTTTTTT | CSASTGTGGGEKLFF
12 | TRBJ2-7 | - | TRBV7-9 | - | TGTGCCACCCGCGGGGTCACCTACGAGCAGTACTTC | CATRGVTYEQYF
15 | TRBJ1-3 | - | TRBV7-9 | - | TGTGCCAGCAGCTTAGAACAGGGTACTGGAAACACCATATATTTT | CASSLEQGTGNTIYF
17 | TRBJ2-6 | - | TRBV21-1 | - | TGTGCCAGCAGCCTGCTCCCGGGACAGGTAACACCCGACGTCCTGACTTTC | CASSLLPGQVTPDVLTF
14 | TRBJ1-4 | TRBD1 | TRBV5-1 | - | TGCGCCAGCAGCCCCGGGACAGGGAATGAAAAACTGTTTTTT | CASSPGTGNEKLFF
14 | TRBJ1-2 | - | TRBV6-5 | - | TGTGCCAGCAGCCTTGGGGGGATTGGCTATGGCTACACCTTC | CASSLGGIGYGYTF
14 | TRBJ1-2 | - | TRBV27 | - | TGTGCCAGCAGTACAAAGACAGGCGTCTATGGCTACACCTTC | CASSTKTGVYGYTF
15 | TRBJ2-7 | TRBD1 | TRBV27 | - | TGTGCCAGCAGTCCCGGGACAGGGACCCTCTACGAGCAGTACTTC | CASSPGTGTLYEQYF
11 | TRBJ2-7 | - | TRBV7-2 | - | TGTGCCAGCAAGAGCAACCACGAGCAGTACTTC | CASKSNHEQYF
14 | TRBJ2-1 | TRBD2 | TRBV20-1 | - | TGCAGTGCTAGTACGGGGGGACCCCGAAATGAGCAGTTCTTC | CSASTGGPRNEQFF
14 | TRBJ2-4 | - | TRBV18 | - | TGTGCCAGCTCACCACTAGAAGCCAAAAACATTCAGTACTTC | CASSPLEAKNIQYF
16 | TRBJ2-3 | TRBD1 | TRBV11-3 | - | TGTGCCAGCAGCCCCGGGACAGCCTCTAGCACAGATACGCAGTATTTT | CASSPGTASSTDTQYF
14 | TRBJ1-2 | - | TRBV9 | once | TGTGCCAGCAGCGTAGAAGGACTGGCCTATGGCTACACCTTC | CASSVEGLAYGYTF
15 | TRBJ2-1 | TRBD2 | TRBV24-1 | - | TGTGCCACCAGTGAGGTGGCTAGCGGGAGTTATGAGCAGTTCTTC | CATSEVASGSYEQFF